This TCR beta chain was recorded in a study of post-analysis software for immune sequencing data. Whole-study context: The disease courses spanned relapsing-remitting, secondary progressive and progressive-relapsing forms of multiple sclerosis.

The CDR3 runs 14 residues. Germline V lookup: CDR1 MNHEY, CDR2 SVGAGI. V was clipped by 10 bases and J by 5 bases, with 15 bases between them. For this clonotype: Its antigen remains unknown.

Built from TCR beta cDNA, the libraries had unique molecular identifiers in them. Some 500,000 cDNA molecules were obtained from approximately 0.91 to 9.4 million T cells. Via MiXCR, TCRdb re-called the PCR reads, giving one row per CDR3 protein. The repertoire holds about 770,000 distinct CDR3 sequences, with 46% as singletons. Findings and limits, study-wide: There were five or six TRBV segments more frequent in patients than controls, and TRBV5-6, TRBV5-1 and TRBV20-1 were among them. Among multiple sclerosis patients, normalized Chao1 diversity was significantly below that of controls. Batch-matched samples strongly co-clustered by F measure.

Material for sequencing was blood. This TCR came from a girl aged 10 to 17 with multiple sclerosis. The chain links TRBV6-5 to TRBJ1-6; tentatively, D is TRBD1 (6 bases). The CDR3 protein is CATGEGGDNSPLHF. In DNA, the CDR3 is TGTGCCACCGGAGAAGGGGGTGATAATTCACCCCTCCACTTT.